Listed below are T cell receptor beta chains from one sample, sequenced in a study of shared clonotypes between healthy human individuals. The data were produced by immunoSEQ multiplex PCR, yet TCRdb's version contains in-frame clones alone and is incomplete. The profile shows about 590,000 clones, around 95% of them singletons. Specimen: naive CD8+ T cells sorted from blood. All receptors come from a woman in her twenties or thirties in good health. CDR3s include the opening cysteine and the closing phenylalanine or tryptophan. The order of the fields is V gene, clone size, CDR3 length, D gene, J gene, CDR3 DNA, CDR3 protein. A D gene is named only where the DNA matches it firmly. Part of the rows lack a size; the others show once, few, many or a class for expanded clones.

TRBV13,once,14,-,TRBJ1-3,TGTGCCAGCAGCTTAGGTTCATCTGGAAACACCATATATTTT,CASSLGSSGNTIYF
TRBV5-4,-,11,-,TRBJ2-7,TGTGCCAGCAGCTCTGAGTACGAGCAGTACTTC,CASSSEYEQYF
TRBV2,-,13,TRBD1,TRBJ1-2,TGTGCCAGCAGACCGAAGGGGGCCTATGGCTACACCTTC,CASRPKGAYGYTF
TRBV6-5,few,13,-,TRBJ1-4,TGTGCCAGCAGGAGACAGGCTAATGAAAAACTGTTTTTT,CASRRQANEKLFF
TRBV9,once,16,TRBD1,TRBJ1-2,TGTGCCAGCAGCCCCTTACAGGGGGCGGGTGGCTATGGCTACACCTTC,CASSPLQGAGGYGYTF
TRBV4-1,-,15,TRBD2,TRBJ2-1,TGCGCCAGCAGCCAAGTACTAGCGGCCAACAATGAGCAGTTCTTC,CASSQVLAANNEQFF
TRBV27,-,13,-,TRBJ2-7,TGTGCCAGCAGTTTATCCAGCTTTGGCGAGCAGTACTTC,CASSLSSFGEQYF
TRBV4-1,-,14,-,TRBJ2-4,TGCGCCAGCAGCCGGGAATCATCGGCGGGCGTTCAGTACTTC,CASSRESSAGVQYF
TRBV7-6,-,14,-,TRBJ2-3,TGTGCCAGCAGCTTAATATCAGGGACAGATACGCAGTATTTT,CASSLISGTDTQYF
TRBV28,-,15,-,TRBJ2-5,TGTGCCAGCAGTCAAGAAAATCATGTTAGGGAGACCCAGTACTTC,CASSQENHVRETQYF
TRBV7-6,-,14,-,TRBJ1-5,TGTGCCAGCAGCTTAGGGGAATTGAATCAGCCCCAGCATTTT,CASSLGELNQPQHF
TRBV28,-,14,TRBD2,TRBJ2-3,TGTGCCAGCAGTCCCCCGGTAGCGGGAGATACGCAGTATTTT,CASSPPVAGDTQYF
TRBV5-4,-,15,TRBD1,TRBJ2-7,TGTGCCAGCAGCTCCCATGACAGGGGCCACTACGAGCAGTACTTC,CASSSHDRGHYEQYF
TRBV7-3,-,12,-,TRBJ2-2,TGTGCCAGCAGCTTAACGAACGGGGAGCTGTTTTTT,CASSLTNGELFF
TRBV11-1,-,18,TRBD2,TRBJ2-1,TGTGCCAGCAGCTCCTCCAGGACTAGCGGGACCGCCTACAATGAGCAGTTCTTC,CASSSSRTSGTAYNEQFF
TRBV6-1,-,15,-,TRBJ2-4,TGTGCCAGCAGTGAAAATACAAGAGCCAAAAACATTCAGTACTTC,CASSENTRAKNIQYF
TRBV25-1,-,14,-,TRBJ2-5,TGTGCCAGCACCGCAGACCCCTTTTTCAAGACCCAGTACTTC,CASTADPFFKTQYF
TRBV19,-,15,TRBD2,TRBJ2-7,TGTGCCAGTAGTGTGGGACTAGCGGGATTCTACGAGCAGTACTTC,CASSVGLAGFYEQYF
TRBV10-1,-,16,-,TRBJ2-7,TGCGCCAGCAGTGAGTCGGTTGGAGGGGGCTCCTACGAGCAGTACTTC,CASSESVGGGSYEQYF
TRBV28,-,15,TRBD1,TRBJ2-7,TGTGCCAGCAGTTTAGAAGGGGGCAGGTTCTACGAGCAGTACTTC,CASSLEGGRFYEQYF
TRBV19,-,17,TRBD2,TRBJ2-3,TGTGCCAGTAGTATGCGAGGACTAGCGGGAGTAACAGATACGCAGTATTTT,CASSMRGLAGVTDTQYF
TRBV28,-,15,-,TRBJ1-1,TGTGCCACCCTCCATTACTTGGGCGGGGGCACTGAAGCTTTCTTT,CATLHYLGGGTEAFF
TRBV4-1,-,13,-,TRBJ1-2,TGCGCCAGCAGCCAGATCGGACTGAGCGGCTACACCTTC,CASSQIGLSGYTF
TRBV28,-,17,TRBD2,TRBJ2-7,TGTGCCAGCAGTCAGGGACTAGCGGGAACCACCAGCTACGAGCAGTACTTC,CASSQGLAGTTSYEQYF
TRBV13,-,15,TRBD1,TRBJ2-7,TGTGCCAGCAGCCAGGGACAGGGGGCGGCATACGAGCAGTACTTC,CASSQGQGAAYEQYF
TRBV9,-,14,-,TRBJ1-1,TGTGCCAGCAGCCCCGTCGGGGGTAACACTGAAGCTTTCTTT,CASSPVGGNTEAFF
TRBV28,once,14,-,TRBJ2-7,TGTGCCTCAATCGGCTGGAGGGCGTCCTACGAGCAGTACTTC,CASIGWRASYEQYF
TRBV28,-,14,TRBD1,TRBJ2-7,TGTGCCAGCAGAGAACAGGGGAATGCCTACGAGCAGTACTTC,CASREQGNAYEQYF
TRBV11-2,-,16,TRBD2,TRBJ2-1,TGTGCCAGCAGCACTAGCGGGAGGACCCCCAACAATGAGCAGTTCTTC,CASSTSGRTPNNEQFF
TRBV10-3,once,12,-,TRBJ2-1,TGTGCCACCGGGGCAGGTTACAATGAGCAGTTCTTC,CATGAGYNEQFF
TRBV7-8,-,16,TRBD2,TRBJ2-7,TGTGCCAGCAGCTTAGGACTAGCGGGTTTTATCTACGAGCAGTACTTC,CASSLGLAGFIYEQYF
TRBV25-1,once,10,-,TRBJ2-1,TGTGCCAGCAGTAGGCAGGGGTGGTTCTTC,CASSRQGWFF
TRBV19,-,13,-,TRBJ1-5,TGTGCCAGTAGTTTTCAGGGTAATCAGCCCCAGCATTTT,CASSFQGNQPQHF
TRBV14,-,15,-,TRBJ1-3,TGTGCCAGCAGCCAGGGAGGCTTCTCTGGAAACACCATATATTTT,CASSQGGFSGNTIYF
TRBV13,-,17,TRBD1,TRBJ1-1,TGTGCCAGCAGCAACCCGGGACAGGGGGCGCGGAACACTGAAGCTTTCTTT,CASSNPGQGARNTEAFF
TRBV27,-,15,TRBD2,TRBJ2-7,TGTGCCAGCAGTGTAATAGCGGGAGGCTCCTACGAGCAGTACTTC,CASSVIAGGSYEQYF
TRBV5-4,-,14,-,TRBJ1-1,TGTGCCAGCAGCATTGGCTGGAAGAACACTGAAGCTTTCTTT,CASSIGWKNTEAFF
TRBV28,-,12,-,TRBJ2-3,TGTGCCAGCAGTTTCCGAACAGATACGCAGTATTTT,CASSFRTDTQYF
TRBV27,-,13,-,TRBJ2-7,TGTGCCAGCAGCCTTGGAGGGGGATACGAGCAGTACTTC,CASSLGGGYEQYF
TRBV21-1,-,19,-,TRBJ2-7,TGTGCCAGCAGCAGGGACCGGGAAAAACTAGCGGGGGAGTACTACGAGCAGTACTTC,CASSRDREKLAGEYYEQYF
TRBV30,-,13,-,TRBJ2-7,TGTGCCTGGAGTGTTTTGGGTCCCGACGAGCAGTACTTC,CAWSVLGPDEQYF
TRBV5-5,-,13,-,TRBJ2-1,TGTGCCAGCAGCTTCACAGGGTCTAATGAGCAGTTCTTC,CASSFTGSNEQFF
TRBV4-1,-,16,-,TRBJ2-7,TGCGCCAGCAGCCAAGAAAGCGAACTACCCTCCTACGAGCAGTACTTC,CASSQESELPSYEQYF
TRBV9,-,13,TRBD2,TRBJ2-7,TGTGCCAGCAGCGCGGCGGGAGCAGGCGAGCAGTACTTC,CASSAAGAGEQYF
TRBV10-1,once,20,-,TRBJ1-5,TGCGCCACCACTGTGTTCCACCTAGTGCCCCGGCCGCGGATAAATCAGCCCCAGCATTTT,CATTVFHLVPRPRINQPQHF
TRBV28,-,20,TRBD1,TRBJ2-3,TGTGCCAGCAGTTTTACGGTGGGCAAGACAGGGGTCTTTTTCACAGATACGCAGTATTTT,CASSFTVGKTGVFFTDTQYF
TRBV4-1,-,16,TRBD2,TRBJ2-7,TGCGCCAGCAGTGAGTTTATTAGCGGGGCCCTAGGCGAGCAGTACTTC,CASSEFISGALGEQYF
TRBV13,-,13,-,TRBJ2-7,TGTGCCAGCAGCTCCCGGGACATCTACGAGCAGTACTTC,CASSSRDIYEQYF
TRBV7-9,-,16,-,TRBJ2-5,TGTGCCAGCAAAAAAACCCGGAGAGGCTCCCAAGAGACCCAGTACTTC,CASKKTRRGSQETQYF
TRBV6-1,-,14,-,TRBJ1-1,TGTGCCAGCAGTGAATGGGAGGGACCCACTGAAGCTTTCTTT,CASSEWEGPTEAFF
TRBV11-2,once,18,-,TRBJ2-5,TGTGCCAGCAGCTTATATCAAGTTGGGGGGGCGCGCCAAGAGACCCAGTACTTC,CASSLYQVGGARQETQYF
TRBV2,-,16,-,TRBJ1-2,TGTGCCAGCAGTGAAGCGCTTCTGACAGGTCACTATGGCTACACCTTC,CASSEALLTGHYGYTF
TRBV19,-,15,-,TRBJ2-5,TGTGCCAGTAACCAACCGGACGCCCGCGGGGAGACCCAGTACTTC,CASNQPDARGETQYF
TRBV7-7,-,14,TRBD1,TRBJ2-7,TGTGCCAGCAGTTTTGGGACAGCCTCCTACGAGCAGTACTTC,CASSFGTASYEQYF
TRBV27,-,18,-,TRBJ1-6,TGTGCCAGCAGCCCGTTTTCGGCAGGGCAGGTTTTTAATTCACCCCTCCACTTT,CASSPFSAGQVFNSPLHF
TRBV6-5,-,15,-,TRBJ2-7,TGTGCCAGCAGTTACTCAAAGCGGGTTCCCTACGAGCAGTACTTC,CASSYSKRVPYEQYF
TRBV7-9,-,14,-,TRBJ1-1,TGTGCCAGCAGCTGGTCTGGGGGTAGCACTGAAGCTTTCTTT,CASSWSGGSTEAFF
TRBV11-1,-,13,-,TRBJ2-7,TGTGCCAGCAGCTTCGGACAAAACTACGAGCAGTACTTC,CASSFGQNYEQYF
TRBV7-9,-,15,TRBD1,TRBJ2-3,TGTGCCAGCAGCCCGAAGGACAGGGGCGCAGATACGCAGTATTTT,CASSPKDRGADTQYF
TRBV6-5,-,15,TRBD2,TRBJ2-1,TGTGCCAGCAGTTACTCGTCTAGCGGGAGGGCAGAGCAGTTCTTC,CASSYSSSGRAEQFF